This T cell receptor beta chain is from a study of blood T cell repertoires in COVID-19. The overall study: Collection of acute and convalescent COVID-19 samples took place in the United States, Italy and Spain. Nucleic acid was either cDNA or gDNA, and it came from T cells, B-cell-depleted T cells, or PBMCs.

Germline-derived CDR1 and CDR2 are LNHDA and SQIVND (reference sequence). V lost 5 bases and J lost 5, with 6 bases in between. The CDR3 is 11 residues long. Methods used by the authors: From reference gene primer amplification, estimates of nucleated cell counts were derived. Only in-frame clones appear in the TCRdb table, and some are missing; sequencing was by immunoSEQ multiplex PCR. The DNA was the basis for D and trimming; V, J and clone size are from that table. The sample lists about 250,000 clones; approximately 83% were seen once. The origin of this receptor is a man between 35 and 55 years old with acute or convalescent COVID-19. The chain has TRBV19 and TRBJ2-5, with no clear D. The sample comprised peripheral blood. Written as DNA, the CDR3 is TGTGCCAGTAGTTTTCGGGAGACCCAGTACTTC. It translates to CASSFRETQYF.